These 27 T cell receptor beta chains were all obtained from the same sample, sequenced in a study of response to subunit inactivated influenza vaccine. TCRdb used MiXCR to reprocess the RT-PCR reads, holding one entry per CDR3 protein. The table records hundreds of thousands of distinct CDR3 sequences, approximately 14% of them present only once. The specimen was PBMCs from blood, collected 11 to 12 days after vaccination. The receptor source for this set is a man between 50 and 59 years old who received an inactivated influenza vaccine.

The chain has TRBV15 and TRBJ2-2, with no clear D. Trimming took 5 bases from V and 2 from J, leaving 12 bases between them. Germline V lookup: CDR1 LNHNV, CDR2 YYDKDF (reference sequence). The CDR3 runs 15 residues. The CDR3 nucleotides are TGTGCCACCAGCGGACGGATAGATAACACCGGGGAGCTGTTTTTT. Translating it yields CATSGRIDNTGELFF.

This clonotype came up a few times. The chain combines TRBV20-1 with TRBJ2-7; TRBD1 is a possible D gene (6 bases). Between the trimmed V and J ends, which lost 6 bases and 1 base, there was a span of 13 bases. The CDR3 spans 13 residues. Germline CDR1 and CDR2: DFQATT and SNEGSKA (reference sequence). CDR3 nucleotides: TGCAGTGCCGAGACGACAGGATCCTACGAGCAGTACTTC. It translates to CSAETTGSYEQYF.

This clonotype was seen at least ten times. This chain links TRBV4-1 with TRBJ1-1; perhaps TRBD1 as D (5 bases). CDR1 is MGHRA and CDR2 is YSYEKL in the germline V gene. V gave up 3 bases and J gave up 8 bases, with 16 bases separating them. This CDR3 region has 14 residues. The CDR3 region has the DNA TGCGCCAGCAGCCAGCAAAAGACAGTTTCAGAAGCTTTCTTT. This gives the protein CASSQQKTVSEAFF.

The sample holds one count of this clonotype. CDR3 loop: CASRQIWTIGTYEQYF. CDR3 bases: TGTGCCAGCAGACAAATATGGACTATCGGGACCTACGAGCAGTACTTC. This chain uses TRBV21-1 with TRBJ2-7; TRBD2 is taken as the D call from the table, unchecked against the DNA. TRBV21-1 is a pseudogene locus. This CDR3 has 16 residues.

In its sample, this clonotype was seen a few times. The V call is TRBV29-1, the J call TRBJ1-5; 7 bases agree with TRBD1. Losses at the gene ends were 5 bases for V and 2 bases for J; bases not matched to a gene: 6. Germline V gene sequence: CDR1 SQVTM, CDR2 ANQGSEA. This CDR3 is 14 amino acids long. The CDR3 spells CSVNQGVCNQPQHF. The DNA for the CDR3 is TGCAGCGTTAACCAGGGGGTCTGCAATCAGCCCCAGCATTTT.

This clonotype has a handful of counts. The J gene is TRBJ2-7, the V gene TRBV12-3 or TRBV12-4; tentatively, D is TRBD1 (5 bases). CDR3 length: 14 residues. Between the trimmed V and J ends, which lost 3 bases and 2 bases, there was a span of 11 bases. The CDR3: CASSFVRDTYEQYF. Here the CDR3 DNA reads TGTGCCAGCAGTTTTGTCAGGGATACCTACGAGCAGTACTTC.

V usage is TRBV3-1 and J usage is TRBJ2-5, with no clear D. Germline CDR1 and CDR2: LGHDT and YNNKEL (reference sequence). Trimming took off 3 bases at V and 3 bases at J, with 8 bases between the two ends. The CDR3 covers 13 residues. CDR3 protein: CASSHTIKETQYF. CDR3 in DNA: TGTGCCAGCAGCCACACCATCAAAGAGACCCAGTACTTC.

This clonotype appeared a few times. The J gene is TRBJ2-5, the V gene TRBV25-1, with D unclear. Germline CDR1 and CDR2: MGHDK and SYGVNS. Trimming removed 2 bases at V and 5 bases at J, with 12 bases between. The CDR3 spans 14 residues. The CDR3 reads CASSEQQIGETQYF. The CDR3 DNA reads TGTGCCAGCAGTGAACAACAGATTGGGGAGACCCAGTACTTC.

The chain links TRBV7-2 to TRBJ1-6; no reliable D call. CDR1 is SGHTA, CDR2 FQGNSA, per germline. V lost 3 bases to trimming and J lost 7 bases, with 7 bases between them. The CDR3 has 13 residues. The CDR3 nucleotides are TGTGCCAGCAGCTTGAGCCCAAATTCACCCCTCCACTTT. Amino acids: CASSLSPNSPLHF.

The genes are TRBV2 and TRBJ2-1; D ambiguous. Between the trimmed V and J ends, which lost 5 bases and 0 bases, there was a span of 11 bases. The CDR3 consists of 15 residues. Germline assignment: CDR1 SNHLY and CDR2 FYNNEI. In nucleotides, the CDR3 is TGTGCCAGCAGTTTAGAGGAGAGCTCCTACAATGAGCAGTTCTTC. Translated: CASSLEESSYNEQFF.

The chain recombines TRBV10-3 with TRBJ2-1; maybe TRBD1 (5 bases). The CDR3 has 13 amino acids. Deletions cut 6 bases from V and 1 base from J, with 7 bases between. CDR1 and CDR2 from the germline V gene are ENHRY and SYGVKD. The CDR3 region has the DNA TGTGCCATCAGCCAGGGTTCCTACAATGAGCAGTTCTTC. It translates to CAISQGSYNEQFF.

The chain couples TRBV6-1 to TRBJ2-7, with D perhaps TRBD1 (5 bases). Germline V gene sequence: CDR1 MNHNS, CDR2 SASEGT. The CDR3 extends over 14 amino acids. The V gene lost 5 bases and the J gene lost 2 bases, with 13 bases spanning the gap. In DNA form, the CDR3 reads TGTGCCAGCAGTCCAGCGTTCAGGGCCTACGAGCAGTACTTC. Its protein product is CASSPAFRAYEQYF.

This clonotype has only a few counts. This chain uses TRBV6-2 or TRBV6-3 with TRBJ2-7; perhaps TRBD1 as D (7 bases). Trimming took 7 bases from V and 3 from J, leaving 16 bases between them. This CDR3 region has 14 residues. Germline V gives CDR1 MNHEY, CDR2 SVGEGT. CDR3 residues: CASNIGQDYYEQYF. CDR3 nucleotide sequence: TGTGCCAGCAATATAGGACAGGACTACTACGAGCAGTACTTC.

In regard to this clonotype: The junction shows a germline mismatch at one end, possibly a read error. V gene TRBV5-1 combines with J gene TRBJ1-4; D is uncertain. Germline CDR1 and CDR2: SGHRS and YFSETQ. The CDR3 covers 11 residues. The CDR3 protein is CASSLDEKLFF. CDR3 nucleotide sequence: TGCGCCAGCAGTTTGGACGAAAAACTGTTTTTT.

V gene TRBV4-3 combines with J gene TRBJ2-5; tentatively, D is TRBD1 (6 bases). This CDR3 is 13 amino acids long. Germline-derived CDR1 and CDR2 are LGHNA and YSLEER. Trimming pared 3 bases from V and 5 bases from J, leaving 10 bases between. For the CDR3, the DNA is TGCGCCAGCAGCCATGAAAGGGGGGAGACCCAGTACTTC. Its protein is CASSHERGETQYF.

V usage is TRBV28 and J usage is TRBJ2-3, with TRBD1 identical over 7 bases. This CDR3 region has 14 residues. Germline V gene data show CDR1 as MDHEN and CDR2 as SYDVKM. Trimming removed 6 bases from V and 2 bases from J; junction bases left unmatched: 5. The CDR3 DNA sequence: TGTGCCAGCAGACAGACAGGGCCCACAGATACGCAGTATTTT. The encoded protein is CASRQTGPTDTQYF.

The table lists this clonotype with a few counts. The genes are TRBV15 and TRBJ1-5, with D perhaps matching TRBD1 (5 bases). Between the trimmed V and J ends, which lost 1 base and 0 bases, there was a span of 10 bases. The CDR3 extends over 16 amino acids. Per the germline V gene, CDR1 is LNHNV and CDR2 is YYDKDF (reference sequence). CDR3: CATSRAQGYSNQPQHF. CDR3 nucleotides: TGTGCCACCAGCAGAGCCCAGGGTTATAGCAATCAGCCCCAGCATTTT.

The V and J genes are TRBV5-1 and TRBJ2-1, with D tentatively TRBD1 or TRBD2 (5 bases each). Trimming stripped 0 bases from V and 8 bases from J, with 24 bases between. This CDR3 has 18 residues. CDR1 and CDR2 from the germline V gene are SGHRS and YFSETQ. CDR3: CASSLDRTGTIRIDEQFF. The CDR3 DNA follows: TGCGCCAGCAGCTTGGACAGGACCGGGACCATCCGTATCGATGAGCAGTTCTTC.

Ten or more counts support this clonotype. This chain links TRBV3-1 with TRBJ2-3; D is undetermined. CDR1 is LGHDT and CDR2 is YNNKEL in the germline V gene (reference sequence). This CDR3 spans 15 amino acids. The germline V and J ends were trimmed by 6 bases and 1 base, with 14 bases remaining between them. CDR3 sequence: CASRAHSWGTDTQYF. The CDR3 region has the DNA TGTGCCAGCAGGGCCCATTCATGGGGCACAGATACGCAGTATTTT.

This clonotype has more than one count but fewer than ten. The chain links TRBV10-3 to TRBJ1-6; D gene unclear. CDR1 and CDR2 from the germline V gene are ENHRY and SYGVKD. The V end was cut by 0 bases, the J end by 10 bases, with 13 bases between. The CDR3 sequence is 15 residues long. CDR3 nucleotides: TGTGCCATCAGTGAGTCCATCGGAGGTACGTCACCCCTCCACTTT. Its translation is CAISESIGGTSPLHF.

At least ten counts were recorded for this clonotype. J is TRBJ2-5 and V is TRBV7-6, with 12 bases that match TRBD1. The V gene's germline CDR1 is SGHVS and CDR2 FNYEAQ. Trimming took 1 base from V and 5 from J; bases not matched to a gene: 2. There are 15 residues in the CDR3. CDR3 in amino acids: CASSLGDRGQETQYF. CDR3 DNA sequence: TGTGCCAGCAGCTTAGGGGACAGGGGGCAGGAGACCCAGTACTTC.

This clonotype was counted between two and nine times. V and J are TRBV5-1 and TRBJ2-7; D is unresolved. There are 14 residues in the CDR3. Germline assignment: CDR1 SGHRS and CDR2 YFSETQ. Trimming removed 0 bases from V and 5 bases from J, with 12 bases in between. The CDR3 DNA sequence: TGCGCCAGCAGCTTGGAGGGTAAACGCGACGAGCAGTACTTC. It specifies CASSLEGKRDEQYF.

The chain uses TRBV20-1 and TRBJ2-5, with D perhaps matching TRBD1 (6 bases). The V and J ends lost 4 bases and 5 bases respectively, with 11 bases between them. The CDR3 consists of 12 residues. From germline, CDR1 is DFQATT and CDR2 SNEGSKA (reference sequence). This CDR3 reads CSAMRQGETQYF. CDR3 in DNA: TGCAGTGCTATGCGCCAGGGGGAGACCCAGTACTTC.

This clonotype was counted between two and nine times. The rearrangement links TRBV20-1 to TRBJ2-2, with TRBD2 matching 9 bases. This CDR3 region has 14 residues. The V gene end was trimmed by 5 bases and the J gene end by 3 bases; junction bases not matched to a gene: 4. Germline-derived CDR1 and CDR2 are DFQATT and SNEGSKA (reference sequence). CDR3 loop: CSALSGSYTGELFF. For the CDR3, the DNA is TGCAGTGCTCTTAGCGGGAGCTACACCGGGGAGCTGTTTTTT.

The sample holds a few counts of this clonotype. The chain joins TRBV28 to TRBJ2-3, with D perhaps being TRBD1 or TRBD2 (5 bases each). V dropped 6 bases and J dropped 0 bases, with 19 bases sitting between them. The CDR3 contains 17 residues. CDR1 and CDR2 from the germline V gene are MDHEN and SYDVKM. DNA of the CDR3: TGTGCCAGCAGCCTCCCGAGGGGACCAGCTAGCACAGATACGCAGTATTTT. Translating gives CASSLPRGPASTDTQYF.

The chain uses TRBV29-1 and TRBJ1-1, with unresolved D. From germline, CDR1 is SQVTM and CDR2 ANQGSEA. CDR3 length: 13 amino acids. Trimming cost V 5 bases and J 0 bases, with 10 bases left between them. CDR3 DNA sequence: TGCAGCGTTAAATTCCCGGTGAACACTGAAGCTTTCTTT. Its protein is CSVKFPVNTEAFF.

This sequence joins TRBV4-2 and TRBJ2-3, with a tentative D call TRBD1 (6 bases). Trimming took off 0 bases at V and 8 bases at J, with 9 bases between the two ends. The CDR3 has 13 residues. Germline CDR1 LGHNA, CDR2 YNFKEQ. The CDR3 loop is CASSQDDRSTQYF. For the CDR3, the DNA is TGTGCCAGCAGCCAAGATGACAGGAGTACGCAGTATTTT.